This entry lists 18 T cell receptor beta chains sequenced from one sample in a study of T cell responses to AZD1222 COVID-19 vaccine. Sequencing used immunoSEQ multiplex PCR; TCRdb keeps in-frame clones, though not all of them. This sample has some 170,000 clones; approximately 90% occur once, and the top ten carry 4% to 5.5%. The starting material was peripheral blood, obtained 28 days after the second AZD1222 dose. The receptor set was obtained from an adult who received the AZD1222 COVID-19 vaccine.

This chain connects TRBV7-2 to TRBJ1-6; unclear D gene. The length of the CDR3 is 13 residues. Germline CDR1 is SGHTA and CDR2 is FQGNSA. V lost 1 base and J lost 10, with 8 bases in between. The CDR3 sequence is CASSLDHGSPLHF. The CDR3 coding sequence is TGTGCCAGCAGCTTAGACCACGGCTCACCCCTCCACTTT. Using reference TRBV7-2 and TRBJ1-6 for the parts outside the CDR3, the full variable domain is GAGVSQSPSNKVTEKGKDVELRCDPISGHTALYWYRQSLGQGLEFLIYFQGNSAPDKSGLPSDRFSAERTGGSVSTLTIQRTQQEDSAVYLCASSLDHGSPLHFGNGTRLTVT.

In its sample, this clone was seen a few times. CDR3 sequence reads: CASSQNGAVNEKLFF. CDR3 coding DNA: TGTGCCAGCAGCCAAAACGGGGCAGTTAATGAAAAACTGTTTTTT. This chain joins TRBV3-1 (or the pseudogene TRBV3-2) and TRBJ1-4, with D possibly being TRBD1 (5 bases). This CDR3 has 15 amino acids. Germline-derived CDR1 and CDR2 are LGHDT and YNNKEL (reference sequence). The V gene lost 2 bases and the J gene lost 4 bases, with 11 bases spanning the gap.

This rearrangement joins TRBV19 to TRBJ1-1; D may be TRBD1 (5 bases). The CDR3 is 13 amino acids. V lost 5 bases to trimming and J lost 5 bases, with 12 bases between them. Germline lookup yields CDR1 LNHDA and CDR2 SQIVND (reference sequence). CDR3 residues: CASSVQGWTEAFF. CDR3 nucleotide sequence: TGTGCCAGTAGTGTCCAGGGCTGGACTGAAGCTTTCTTT. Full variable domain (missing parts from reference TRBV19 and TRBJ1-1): DGGITQSPKYLFRKEGQNVTLSCEQNLNHDAMYWYRQDPGQGLRLIYYSQIVNDFQKGDIAEGYSVSREKKESFPLTVTSAQKNPTAFYLCASSVQGWTEAFFGQGTRLTVV.

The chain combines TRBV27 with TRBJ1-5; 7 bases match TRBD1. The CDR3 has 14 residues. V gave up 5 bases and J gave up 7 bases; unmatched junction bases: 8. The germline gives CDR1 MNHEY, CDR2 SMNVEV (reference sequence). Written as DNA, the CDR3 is TGTGCCAGCAGTCAAACAGGGGCGGGCCAGCCCCAGCATTTT. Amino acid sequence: CASSQTGAGQPQHF.

CDR3 loop: CASTNQGRGSPLHF. The CDR3 region has the DNA TGTGCCAGTACCAATCAAGGGAGGGGTTCACCCCTCCACTTT. The rearrangement joins TRBV19 to TRBJ1-6; D perhaps matches TRBD1 (5 bases). Germline loops: CDR1 LNHDA, CDR2 SQIVND (reference sequence). The CDR3 consists of 14 residues. The germline V and J ends were trimmed by 7 bases and 9 bases, with 16 bases remaining between them.

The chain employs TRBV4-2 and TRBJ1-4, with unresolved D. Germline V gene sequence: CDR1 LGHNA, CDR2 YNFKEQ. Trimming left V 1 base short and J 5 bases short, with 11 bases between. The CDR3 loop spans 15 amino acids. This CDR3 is CASSQVSGINEKLFF. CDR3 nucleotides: TGTGCCAGCAGCCAAGTTTCGGGGATAAATGAAAAACTGTTTTTT.

As DNA, the CDR3 is TGTGCCAGTAGTGGGGACAGGACCAGCTCCTACGAGCAGTACTTC. Translated, it gives CASSGDRTSSYEQYF. The V gene is TRBV19, the J gene TRBJ2-7, with 8 bases identical to TRBD1. The CDR3 runs to 15 residues. J lost 0 bases, V lost 5 bases, and 6 bases had no gene match. In germline, CDR1 is LNHDA, CDR2 SQIVND (reference sequence).

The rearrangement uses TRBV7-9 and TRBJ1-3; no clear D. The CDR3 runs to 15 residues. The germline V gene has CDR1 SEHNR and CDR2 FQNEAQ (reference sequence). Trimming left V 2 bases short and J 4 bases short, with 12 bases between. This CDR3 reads CASSLWREGGNTIYF. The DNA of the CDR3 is TGTGCCAGCAGCTTATGGAGGGAGGGAGGAAACACCATATATTTT. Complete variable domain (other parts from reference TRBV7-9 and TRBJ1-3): DTGVSQNPRHKITKRGQNVTFRCDPISEHNRLYWYRQTLGQGPEFLTYFQNEAQLEKSRLLSDRFSAERPKGSFSTLEIQRTEQGDSAMYLCASSLWREGGNTIYFGEGSWLTVV.

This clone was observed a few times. The chain's CDR3 is CASSHRSGDQETQYF. The CDR3 bases are TGTGCCAGCAGCCACCGAAGCGGGGACCAAGAGACCCAGTACTTC. The V call is TRBV4-2, the J call TRBJ2-5; 7 bases line up with TRBD2. The CDR3 extends over 15 amino acids. Germline CDR1 and CDR2: LGHNA and YNFKEQ. V gave up 3 bases and J gave up 0 bases; unmatched junction bases: 4.

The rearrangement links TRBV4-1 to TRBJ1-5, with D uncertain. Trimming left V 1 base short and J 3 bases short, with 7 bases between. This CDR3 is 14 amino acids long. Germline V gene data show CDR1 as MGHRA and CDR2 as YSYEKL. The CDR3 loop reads CASSQAGINQPQHF. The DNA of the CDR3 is TGCGCCAGCAGCCAAGCCGGAATCAATCAGCCCCAGCATTTT.

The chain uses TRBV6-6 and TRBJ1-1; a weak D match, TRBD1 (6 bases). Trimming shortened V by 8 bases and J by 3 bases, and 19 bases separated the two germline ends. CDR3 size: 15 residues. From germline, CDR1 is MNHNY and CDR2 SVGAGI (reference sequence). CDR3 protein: CASRRGAVRDTEAFF. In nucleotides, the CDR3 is TGTGCCAGCCGACGGGGGGCCGTCAGGGACACTGAAGCTTTCTTT.

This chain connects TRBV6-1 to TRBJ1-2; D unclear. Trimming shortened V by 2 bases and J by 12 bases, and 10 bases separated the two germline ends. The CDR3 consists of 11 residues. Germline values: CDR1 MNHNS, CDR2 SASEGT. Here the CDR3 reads CASSEYDSHTF. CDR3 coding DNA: TGTGCCAGCAGTGAATACGACTCCCACACCTTC.

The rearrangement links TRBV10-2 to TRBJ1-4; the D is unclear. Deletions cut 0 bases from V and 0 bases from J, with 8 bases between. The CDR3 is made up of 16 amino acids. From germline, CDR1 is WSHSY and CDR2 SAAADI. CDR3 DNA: TGCGCCAGCAGTGAGTCCTTCACTGCAACTAATGAAAAACTGTTTTTT. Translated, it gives CASSESFTATNEKLFF.

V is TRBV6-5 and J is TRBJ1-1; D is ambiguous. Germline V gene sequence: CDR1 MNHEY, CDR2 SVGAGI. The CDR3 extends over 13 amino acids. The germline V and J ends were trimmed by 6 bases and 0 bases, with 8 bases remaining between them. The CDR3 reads CASREDLNTEAFF. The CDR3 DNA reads TGTGCCAGCAGGGAGGACTTGAACACTGAAGCTTTCTTT.

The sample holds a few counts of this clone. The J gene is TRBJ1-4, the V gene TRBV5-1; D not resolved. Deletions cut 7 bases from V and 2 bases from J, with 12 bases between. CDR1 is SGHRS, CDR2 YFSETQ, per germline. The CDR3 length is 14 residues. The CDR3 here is CASSLGYTNEKLFF. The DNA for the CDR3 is TGCGCCAGCTCCTTAGGCTACACTAATGAAAAACTGTTTTTT.

The CDR3 nucleotides read TGCAGTGCTACCACAGGCGGGACCCAGTACTTC. Its translation is CSATTGGTQYF. This sequence joins TRBV20-1 and TRBJ2-5; D is perhaps TRBD1 (5 bases). The germline gives CDR1 DFQATT, CDR2 SNEGSKA (reference sequence). CDR3 length equals 11 residues. V was shortened by 4 bases and J by 7 bases, with 10 bases between the two germline ends.

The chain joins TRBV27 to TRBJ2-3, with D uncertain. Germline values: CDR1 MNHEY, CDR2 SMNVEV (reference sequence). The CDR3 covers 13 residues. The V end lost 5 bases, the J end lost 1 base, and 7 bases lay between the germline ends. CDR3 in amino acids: CASSLGGTDTQYF. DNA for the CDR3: TGTGCCAGCAGTCTCGGAGGCACAGATACGCAGTATTTT.

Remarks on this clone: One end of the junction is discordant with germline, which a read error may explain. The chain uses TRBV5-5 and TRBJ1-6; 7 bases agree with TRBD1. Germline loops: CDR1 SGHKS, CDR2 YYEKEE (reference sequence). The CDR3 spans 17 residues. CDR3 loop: CATSVRGGVSYNSPLHF. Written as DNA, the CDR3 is TGTGCCACCAGCGTCAGGGGGGGGGTTTCCTATAATTCACCCCTCCACTTT.